The rows below give T cell receptor beta chains drawn from one sample of a study of cytomegalovirus exposure and HLA in healthy donors. Here immunoSEQ multiplex PCR was the method, and the copy in TCRdb shows in-frame clones only, minus some. The sample gives roughly 150,000 clones, around 86% of which show up once; less than 2.5% is in the top ten. Sequencing input: PBMCs. These receptors originate from a male donor in good health and CMV-seronegative. Each CDR3 is given with its conserved first and last residue. Fields, in order: CDR3 DNA, CDR3 protein, D gene, clone size, V gene, J gene. D genes are given only for firm matches. Clone size is not always given. Where it is, it says once, few, many or a class for expanded clones.

CDR3nt: TGTGCCAGCAGTTACGGGGGCGGGGGGGCCGGCGGGGAGCTGTTTTTT
CDR3aa: CASSYGGGGAGGELFF
d_gene: TRBD2
abundance: .
v_gene: TRBV6-5
j_gene: TRBJ2-2

CDR3nt: TGTGCCAGCAGTGAACGTTCGACTAGCGGGGGGCGGTCAAGAGAGACCCAGTACTTC
CDR3aa: CASSERSTSGGRSRETQYF
d_gene: TRBD2
abundance: .
v_gene: TRBV6-1
j_gene: TRBJ2-5

CDR3nt: TGTGCCAGCAGTTACGAACAGGGTCTGAATTCACCCCTCCACTTT
CDR3aa: CASSYEQGLNSPLHF
d_gene: .
abundance: .
v_gene: TRBV6-5
j_gene: TRBJ1-6

CDR3nt: TGCGCCAGCAGCTTGGGGACAGGGTCAACCATTTTGAAGAACACTGAAGCTTTCTTT
CDR3aa: CASSLGTGSTILKNTEAFF
d_gene: TRBD1
abundance: .
v_gene: TRBV5-1
j_gene: TRBJ1-1

CDR3nt: TGTGCCAGCAGCTTAGCCCCCGTCAATCAGCCCCAGCATTTT
CDR3aa: CASSLAPVNQPQHF
d_gene: .
abundance: once
v_gene: TRBV7-2
j_gene: TRBJ1-5

CDR3nt: TGTGCCAGCAGCTTGACAGGGGCCTACAATGAGCAGTTCTTC
CDR3aa: CASSLTGAYNEQFF
d_gene: TRBD1
abundance: .
v_gene: TRBV7-2
j_gene: TRBJ2-1

CDR3nt: TGCGCCAGCAGCTTGGGCCAGGGGGCAGGGCAGCCCCAGCATTTT
CDR3aa: CASSLGQGAGQPQHF
d_gene: TRBD1
abundance: .
v_gene: TRBV5-1
j_gene: TRBJ1-5

CDR3nt: TGTGCCAGTTCGGGGGTGGGGCGCAATCAGCCCCAGCATTTT
CDR3aa: CASSGVGRNQPQHF
d_gene: .
abundance: .
v_gene: TRBV19
j_gene: TRBJ1-5

CDR3nt: TGTGCCATCAGTGCAGACAGGGGGCTTAGTGAAGCTTTCTTT
CDR3aa: CAISADRGLSEAFF
d_gene: TRBD1
abundance: .
v_gene: TRBV10-3
j_gene: TRBJ1-1

CDR3nt: TGTGCCAGCAGCCTGGGGGCCTACAGGGGCGGGAGGTCGACCGGGGAGCTGTTTTTT
CDR3aa: CASSLGAYRGGRSTGELFF
d_gene: .
abundance: .
v_gene: TRBV5-4
j_gene: TRBJ2-2

CDR3nt: TGTGCCAGCAGTCCACGGCCGGGGGCAGATACGCAGTATTTT
CDR3aa: CASSPRPGADTQYF
d_gene: .
abundance: .
v_gene: TRBV6-1
j_gene: TRBJ2-3

CDR3nt: TGTGCCAGCAGTGAACCACAGGGTCCCCCCTACGAGCAGTACTTC
CDR3aa: CASSEPQGPPYEQYF
d_gene: .
abundance: few
v_gene: TRBV6-1
j_gene: TRBJ2-7

CDR3nt: TGCGCCAGCAGATCCGGACAGGCGAACACTGAAGCTTTCTTT
CDR3aa: CASRSGQANTEAFF
d_gene: TRBD1
abundance: .
v_gene: TRBV5-1
j_gene: TRBJ1-1

CDR3nt: TGTGCCAGCAGCGACAGTCGGCTCGAGCAGTACTTC
CDR3aa: CASSDSRLEQYF
d_gene: .
abundance: once
v_gene: TRBV2
j_gene: TRBJ2-7

CDR3nt: TGCGCCAGCAGCTTCGGAACAGACCAAGAGACCCAGTACTTC
CDR3aa: CASSFGTDQETQYF
d_gene: .
abundance: .
v_gene: TRBV5-1
j_gene: TRBJ2-5

CDR3nt: TGTGCCAGCAGCGAGGACAGCACTGAAGCTTTCTTT
CDR3aa: CASSEDSTEAFF
d_gene: .
abundance: .
v_gene: TRBV7-8
j_gene: TRBJ1-1

CDR3nt: TGTGCCAGTATCGCAGGGCCAGGAAACACCATATATTTT
CDR3aa: CASIAGPGNTIYF
d_gene: .
abundance: .
v_gene: TRBV19
j_gene: TRBJ1-3

CDR3nt: TGTGCCAGCAACCTCGGGACAGTCAATCAGCCCCAGCATTTT
CDR3aa: CASNLGTVNQPQHF
d_gene: TRBD1
abundance: .
v_gene: TRBV6-6
j_gene: TRBJ1-5

CDR3nt: TGTGCCAGCAGGCGAGCGGGGGCTGATGGCTACACCTTC
CDR3aa: CASRRAGADGYTF
d_gene: .
abundance: .
v_gene: TRBV27
j_gene: TRBJ1-2

CDR3nt: TGTGCCAGCAGCTTCTCAGGGGCTTCCTATAATTCACCCCTCCACTTT
CDR3aa: CASSFSGASYNSPLHF
d_gene: .
abundance: few
v_gene: TRBV7-9
j_gene: TRBJ1-6

CDR3nt: TGTGCCAGCAGTTTTTGGGCCTCGAACACCGGGGAGCTGTTTTTT
CDR3aa: CASSFWASNTGELFF
d_gene: .
abundance: .
v_gene: TRBV27
j_gene: TRBJ2-2

CDR3nt: TGTGCCAGCTCACTAGGGACTGATAATGAGCAGTTCTTC
CDR3aa: CASSLGTDNEQFF
d_gene: .
abundance: .
v_gene: TRBV18
j_gene: TRBJ2-1

CDR3nt: TGTGCCAGCAGTCCCAGCAGTAGGGGCTACGAGCAGTACTTC
CDR3aa: CASSPSSRGYEQYF
d_gene: .
abundance: once
v_gene: TRBV2
j_gene: TRBJ2-7

CDR3nt: TGTGCCAGCAGCTTAGGTGTTGCTGGGCAGTACGGCTACACCTTC
CDR3aa: CASSLGVAGQYGYTF
d_gene: .
abundance: few
v_gene: TRBV7-9
j_gene: TRBJ1-2

CDR3nt: TGTGCCAGCAGTTACGGAGGGTCTCTGCCTAACTATGGCTACACCTTC
CDR3aa: CASSYGGSLPNYGYTF
d_gene: .
abundance: .
v_gene: TRBV6-6
j_gene: TRBJ1-2